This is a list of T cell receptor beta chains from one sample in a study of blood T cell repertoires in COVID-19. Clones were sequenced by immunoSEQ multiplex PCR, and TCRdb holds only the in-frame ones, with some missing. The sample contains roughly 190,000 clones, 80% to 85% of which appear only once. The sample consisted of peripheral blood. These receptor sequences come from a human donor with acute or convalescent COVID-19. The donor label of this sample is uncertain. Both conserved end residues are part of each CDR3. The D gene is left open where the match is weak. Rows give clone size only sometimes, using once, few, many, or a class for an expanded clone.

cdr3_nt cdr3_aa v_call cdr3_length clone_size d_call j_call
TGTGCCAGCAGTCAAAGGACAGGGAGTAGCAATCAGCCCCAGCATTTT CASSQRTGSSNQPQHF TRBV2 16 - TRBD1 TRBJ1-5
TGTGCCAGCTCACCAGCCGGGACAGGGGGGGAAGAGACCCAGTACTTC CASSPAGTGGEETQYF TRBV18 16 - TRBD1 TRBJ2-5
TGTGCCAGCAGCCTCCGACAGGGGGCGTCCGAGCAGTACTTC CASSLRQGASEQYF TRBV3-1/TRBV3-2 14 few TRBD1 TRBJ2-7
TGTGCCAGCACTCTCCTAGCGGGGGGGTACAATGAGCAGTTCTTC CASTLLAGGYNEQFF TRBV7-3 15 - TRBD2 TRBJ2-1
TGTGCCAGCAGCTCGCGGCGAGGGACTAGCGGGAGAGGAACCGGGGAGCTGTTTTTT CASSSRRGTSGRGTGELFF TRBV5-4 19 - TRBD2 TRBJ2-2
TGTGCCTGGGCAGCGGGAAACACAGATACGCAGTATTTT CAWAAGNTDTQYF TRBV30 13 - TRBD2 TRBJ2-3
TGTGCCAGCAGCTCCCCCAGGGGGCCGGCCTACGAGCAGTACTTC CASSSPRGPAYEQYF TRBV13 15 - TRBD1 TRBJ2-7
TGTGCCAGCAGTGAAGCCTACTGGGAGGTTGGAAATTCACCCCTCCACTTT CASSEAYWEVGNSPLHF TRBV2 17 - - TRBJ1-6
TGTGCCAGCAGCCTTATCGGTAGCGGGAGTACGAGGGAGCAGTACTTC CASSLIGSGSTREQYF TRBV7-9 16 - TRBD2 TRBJ2-7
TGCGCCAGCAGCCCCCCGGGACAGGGCAACACCGGGGAGCTGTTTTTT CASSPPGQGNTGELFF TRBV5-1 16 - TRBD1 TRBJ2-2
TGTGCCAGCAGTTACTCTGACAGGCTTCCCTATGGCTACACCTTC CASSYSDRLPYGYTF TRBV6-5 15 - - TRBJ1-2
TGTGCCAGTAGCGCCTCCGGGACAGGGTCTGGTCAGCCCCAGCATTTT CASSASGTGSGQPQHF TRBV19 16 - TRBD1 TRBJ1-5
TGTGCCAGCAGCTCCCCCCGAATAGCGGGAGGGCGCACAGATACGCAGTATTTT CASSSPRIAGGRTDTQYF TRBV5-4 18 - TRBD2 TRBJ2-3
TGTGCCAGCTCACCACTTAGAAGCGGCACAAGGCAAGAGACCCAGTACTTC CASSPLRSGTRQETQYF TRBV18 17 - - TRBJ2-5
TGCAGCGTGTGCGAAGCCGGGACAGGGGTAGACGAGCAGTACTTC CSVCEAGTGVDEQYF TRBV29-1 15 - TRBD1 TRBJ2-7
TGTGCCAGCAGCTTACTCGTCCCGGGACAGGGACCGCTAAACTATGGCTACACCTTC CASSLLVPGQGPLNYGYTF TRBV5-6 19 - TRBD1 TRBJ1-2
TGTGCCAGCAGTTGGACAATTTATGGCTACACCTTC CASSWTIYGYTF TRBV28 12 once - TRBJ1-2
TGTGCCACCAGCAGAGATGAGGGAGGGTCTTACTATGGCTACACCTTC CATSRDEGGSYYGYTF TRBV15 16 - - TRBJ1-2
TGTGCCAGCAGCTTAGGGACTAGCGGGAGTTTTGAGCAGTACTTC CASSLGTSGSFEQYF TRBV7-3 15 - TRBD2 TRBJ2-7
TGTGCCAGCAGCCAAGAACGACTAACAGCCCCTAGGGGCTACACCTTC CASSQERLTAPRGYTF TRBV4-2 16 once - TRBJ1-2
TGTGCCAGCAGCCCCCTGACTAGCGGGGGTACAGATACGCAGTATTTT CASSPLTSGGTDTQYF TRBV5-5 16 - TRBD2 TRBJ2-3
TGTGCCAGCAGCCCCCCCGGGGATATGACAGATACGCAGTATTTT CASSPPGDMTDTQYF TRBV16 15 - - TRBJ2-3
TGTGCCAGCAGTCCCGGACAGGGAATTGGTCAGCCCCAGCATTTT CASSPGQGIGQPQHF TRBV6-5 15 - TRBD1 TRBJ1-5
TGTGCCTCCCAGGAGGGCGGGGGCTACAATGAGCAGTTCTTC CASQEGGGYNEQFF TRBV9 14 - TRBD2 TRBJ2-1
TGTGCCAGCAGTAGATCCGGGACAGGTAGTGGCTACACCTTC CASSRSGTGSGYTF TRBV27 14 - TRBD1 TRBJ1-2
TGTGCCAGCAGATACAGGGGAATCGGGGTGAACACTGAAGCTTTCTTT CASRYRGIGVNTEAFF TRBV28 16 - TRBD1 TRBJ1-1
TGTGCCAGCAGTCCGGCGGGGCAGTACGAGCAGTACTTC CASSPAGQYEQYF TRBV14 13 once - TRBJ2-7
TGTGCCAGCAGTTTATACAGGACAAATGGCTACACCTTC CASSLYRTNGYTF TRBV27 13 once - TRBJ1-2